This T cell receptor beta chain appears in the sequencing data of a study of T cells expressing NK-cell markers. Regarding the study as a whole: Specificity for HCMV among expanded NKG2C+ T cell clones was not established.

The CDR3 runs 15 residues. In germline, CDR1 is SEHNR, CDR2 FQNEAQ (reference sequence). TCRdb re-called the 5' RACE reads; every CDR3 protein appears as one record, without DNA. This sample's table has about 150,000 distinct CDR3 sequences. On this clonotype itself: What it binds is not known.

The TCR comes from a woman in her fifties or sixties in good health. The sample comprised blood T cells: a sorted CD56 or NKG2C T cell subset, CD4+ or CD8+ T cells, or bulk PBMC T cells (not recorded which). The chain employs TRBV7-9 and TRBJ1-4; absent DNA, TCRdb's TRBD1 call cannot be checked. The chain's CDR3 is CATPQGQLLNEKLFF.